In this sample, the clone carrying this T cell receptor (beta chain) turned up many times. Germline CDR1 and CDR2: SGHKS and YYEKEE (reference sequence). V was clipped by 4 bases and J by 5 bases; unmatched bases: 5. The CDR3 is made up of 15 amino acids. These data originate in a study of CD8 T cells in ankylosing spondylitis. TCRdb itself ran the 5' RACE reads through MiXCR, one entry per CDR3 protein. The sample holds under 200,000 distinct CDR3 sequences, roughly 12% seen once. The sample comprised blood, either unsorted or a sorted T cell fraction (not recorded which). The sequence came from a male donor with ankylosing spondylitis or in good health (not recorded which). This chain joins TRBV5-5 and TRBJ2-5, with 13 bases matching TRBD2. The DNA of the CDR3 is TGTGCCAGCAGCCAACTAGCGGGAGGGCAGGAGACCCAGTACTTC. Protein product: CASSQLAGGQETQYF.